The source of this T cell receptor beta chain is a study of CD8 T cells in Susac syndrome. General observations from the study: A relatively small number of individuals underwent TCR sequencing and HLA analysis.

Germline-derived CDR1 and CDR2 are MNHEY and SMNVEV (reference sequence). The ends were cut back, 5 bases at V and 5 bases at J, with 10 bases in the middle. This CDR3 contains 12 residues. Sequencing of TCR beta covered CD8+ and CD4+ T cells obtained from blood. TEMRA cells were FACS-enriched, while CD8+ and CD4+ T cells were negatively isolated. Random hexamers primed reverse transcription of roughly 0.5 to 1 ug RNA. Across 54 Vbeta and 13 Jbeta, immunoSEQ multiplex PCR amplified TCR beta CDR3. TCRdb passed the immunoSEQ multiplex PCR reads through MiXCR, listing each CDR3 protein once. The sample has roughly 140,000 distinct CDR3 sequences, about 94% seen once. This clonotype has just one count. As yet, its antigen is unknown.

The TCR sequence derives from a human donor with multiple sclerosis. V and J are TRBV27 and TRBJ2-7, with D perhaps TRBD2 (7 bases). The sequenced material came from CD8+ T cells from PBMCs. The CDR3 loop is CASSQGGDEQYF. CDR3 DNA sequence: TGTGCCAGCAGTCAAGGGGGGGACGAGCAGTACTTC.